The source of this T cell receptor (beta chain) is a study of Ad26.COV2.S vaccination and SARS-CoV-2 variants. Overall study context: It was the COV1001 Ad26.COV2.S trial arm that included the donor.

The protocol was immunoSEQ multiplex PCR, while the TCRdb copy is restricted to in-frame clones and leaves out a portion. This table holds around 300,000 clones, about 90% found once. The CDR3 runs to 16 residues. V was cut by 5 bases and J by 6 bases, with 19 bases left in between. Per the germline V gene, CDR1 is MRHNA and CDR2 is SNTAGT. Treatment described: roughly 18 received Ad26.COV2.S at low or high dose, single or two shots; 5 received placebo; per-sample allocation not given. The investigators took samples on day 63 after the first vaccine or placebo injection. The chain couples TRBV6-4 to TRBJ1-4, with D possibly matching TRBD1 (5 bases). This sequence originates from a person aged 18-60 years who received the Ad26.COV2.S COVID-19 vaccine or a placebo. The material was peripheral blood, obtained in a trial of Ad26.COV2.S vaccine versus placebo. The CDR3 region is CASSPSAAWGDEKLFF. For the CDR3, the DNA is TGTGCCAGCAGTCCTTCCGCGGCCTGGGGGGATGAAAAACTGTTTTTT.